This T cell receptor beta chain came from a study of T cell responses to AZD1222 COVID-19 vaccine (dated by TCRdb to the early 2020s). A note on the overall study: TCR sequencing covered 230 or so trial participants: 200 to 220 given two doses of AZD1222 and 26 given two doses of MenACWY control vaccine. Trial participants were enrolled into age subgroups of 18-55, 56-69 and 70-plus years, which contained 148, 28 and 57 TCR-sequenced participants, respectively.

This clone has just one count. Its antigen remains undetermined. Base qualities are not recorded, but no much larger clone differs from it by a single base. Measured from the cysteine to the phenylalanine, the CDR3 is 12 residues long. Solely the CDR3 DNA is kept, with 36 bases framed from the first base. V gives up 6 bases and J gives up 6 bases, and the segment between their germline ends measures 10 bases. Overall results and qualifications from the work: The whole spike protein was spanned by vaccine-associated CD4 TCRs, and dominant responses were seen in regions 160-218 and 743-854. Most participants were white British and females outnumbered males, and the authors suggested that clonal diversity may have been underestimated. Conclusions about previously exposed vaccinees were limited because only 5 or 6 AZD1222 recipients were SARS-CoV-2 seropositive at baseline. After two AZD1222 doses, both the breadth and the depth of spike-specific TCRs were significantly higher than at day 0 and than in MenACWY recipients. Because no day 14 peak-response samples were available, repertoires were characterized only after the peak T cell response. Reportedly, almost half of the unique spike-specific TCRs recognized epitopes lying outside the regions that are mutated in the B.1.351 and B.1.1.7 variants. The 56-69-year group was small, and its depth increase did not reach significance, likely because of low power.

The time point label corresponds to: about 28 days (+/-7) after the second vaccine dose. AZD1222 recipients given second doses at about 4 weeks or at about 12 weeks were pooled, since spike-specific TCR depth and breadth were not found to differ between the two schedules. The vaccinee samples were drawn from two UK trials, COV001 and COV002, one of which was a single-blind randomized controlled phase 2/3 trial testing AZD1222 (ChAdOx1 nCoV-19) in healthy adults. Trial participant PBMC samples were collected at day 0 and day 28 after the second dose for TCRbeta chain sequencing. The CDR3 regions of human TCRbeta chains were analyzed by immunosequencing. The study's own analysis went as follows. TCRs in the repertoires were matched against a reference library of SARS-CoV-2-specific TCRs that had been generated with the MIRA antigen-specificity platform. Breadth was defined as the fraction of unique TCRs that were SARS-CoV-2-associated. Depth was defined as the fraction of total T cells that were SARS-CoV-2-associated. Each spike-specific TCR was assigned to its reactive spike region and to a CD4 or CD8 class using the MIRA data. Log10-transformed breadth and depth values were compared by one-way ANOVA with Sidak's multiple comparisons tests. Held by TCRdb, this immuneACCESS table contains in-frame sequences only and omits some clones. Under half of the omission traces to an unresolved V gene where checked; the cause of the rest is unknown. The V and J calls and clone size were taken over from that table, and D and trimming were inferred from the DNA. Here the sample has around 120,000 clones; nearly 90% occur a single time. Under 2.5% of the sample is taken by the ten largest.

This receptor was identified in an adult who received the AZD1222 COVID-19 vaccine. This sequence uses TRBV12-3 or TRBV12-4 and TRBJ2-3, with TRBD1 perhaps the D gene, on 5 matching bases. Sample: peripheral blood, taken 28 days after the second AZD1222 dose. CDR3 protein: CASRAQVDTQYF. DNA sequence: TGTGCCAGCAGGGCACAGGTGGATACGCAGTATTTT.